This T cell receptor (beta chain) was found in a study of Ad26.COV2.S vaccination and SARS-CoV-2 variants. Overall study context: Enrollment placed the donor in the COV1001 Ad26.COV2.S trial arm. Into the muscle, Ad26.COV2.S was dosed once or twice, 56 days apart. Broader study findings: Possible underestimation of total T cell responses by the TCR breadth and depth analyses was noted.

Clones were sequenced by immunoSEQ multiplex PCR, and TCRdb holds only the in-frame ones, with some missing. The sample consists of hundreds of thousands of clones, about 93% of them appearing once. Germline V lookup: CDR1 SGHTS, CDR2 YDEGEE. V was cut by 0 bases and J by 9 bases, with 13 bases left in between. This CDR3 region has 15 residues. Worth noting for this clone: Its specificity is not known.

Specified treatment: some 20 received Ad26.COV2.S at low or high dose, single or two shots; about 5 received placebo; per-sample allocation not given. Sampling was done on day 63 after the first vaccine or placebo injection. The specimen comprised peripheral blood, sampled in a trial of Ad26.COV2.S vaccine versus placebo. The source is a person aged 18-65 years who received the Ad26.COV2.S COVID-19 vaccine or a placebo. V and J are TRBV5-8 and TRBJ1-6; D uncertain. The chain's CDR3 is CASSLVGPGGSPLHF. The CDR3 region has the DNA TGTGCCAGCAGCTTGGTAGGGCCCGGCGGTTCACCCCTCCACTTT.